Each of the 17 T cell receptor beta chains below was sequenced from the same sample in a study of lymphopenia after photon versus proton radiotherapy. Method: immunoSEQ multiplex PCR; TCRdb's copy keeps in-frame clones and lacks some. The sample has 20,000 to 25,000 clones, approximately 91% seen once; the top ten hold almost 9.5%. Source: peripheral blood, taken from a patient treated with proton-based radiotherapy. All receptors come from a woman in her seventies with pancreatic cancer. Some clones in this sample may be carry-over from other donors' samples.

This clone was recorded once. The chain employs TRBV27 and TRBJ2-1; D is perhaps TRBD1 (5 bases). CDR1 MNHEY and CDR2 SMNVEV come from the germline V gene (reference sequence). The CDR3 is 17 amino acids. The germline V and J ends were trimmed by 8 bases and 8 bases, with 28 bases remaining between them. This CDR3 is CASYPQGRVGLGDEQFF. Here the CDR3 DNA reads TGTGCCAGCTATCCGCAAGGCAGGGTCGGGCTTGGTGATGAGCAGTTCTTC.

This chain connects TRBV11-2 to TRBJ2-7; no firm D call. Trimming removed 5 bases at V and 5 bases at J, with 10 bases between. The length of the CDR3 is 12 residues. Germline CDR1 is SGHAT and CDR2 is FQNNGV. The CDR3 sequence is CASSRYGNEQYF. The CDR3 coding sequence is TGTGCCAGCAGCCGTTATGGCAACGAGCAGTACTTC.

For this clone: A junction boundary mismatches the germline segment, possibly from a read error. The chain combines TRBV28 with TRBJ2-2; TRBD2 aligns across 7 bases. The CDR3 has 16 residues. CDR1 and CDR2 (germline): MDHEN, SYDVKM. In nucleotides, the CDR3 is TGTGCCAGCAGATTGCCCGGGACTACACGACCCGGGAAGCTGTTTTTT. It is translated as CASRLPGTTRPGKLFF.

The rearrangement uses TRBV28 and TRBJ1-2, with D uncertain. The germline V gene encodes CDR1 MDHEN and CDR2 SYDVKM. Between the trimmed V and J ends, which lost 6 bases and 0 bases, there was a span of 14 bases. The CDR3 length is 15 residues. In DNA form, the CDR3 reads TGTGCCAGCAGCTCCCTAGGAGCCTCTAACTATGGCTACACCTTC. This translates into CASSSLGASNYGYTF.

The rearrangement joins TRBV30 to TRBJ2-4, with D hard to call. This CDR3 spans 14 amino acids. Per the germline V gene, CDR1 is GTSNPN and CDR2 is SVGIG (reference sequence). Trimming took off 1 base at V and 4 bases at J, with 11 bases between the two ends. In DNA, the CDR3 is TGTGCCTGGAGTGCAGGCAGTCGGAAAAACATTCAGTACTTC. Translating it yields CAWSAGSRKNIQYF.

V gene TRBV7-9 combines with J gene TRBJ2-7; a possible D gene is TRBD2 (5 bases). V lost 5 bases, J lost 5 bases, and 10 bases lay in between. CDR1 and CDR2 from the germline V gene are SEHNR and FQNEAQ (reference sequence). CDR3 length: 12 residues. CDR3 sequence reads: CASSPAGDEQYF. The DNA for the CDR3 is TGTGCCAGCAGCCCCGCCGGGGACGAGCAGTACTTC.

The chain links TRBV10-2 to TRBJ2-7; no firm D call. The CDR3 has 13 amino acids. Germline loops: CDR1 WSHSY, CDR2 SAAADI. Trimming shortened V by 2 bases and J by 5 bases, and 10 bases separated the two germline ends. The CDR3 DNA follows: TGCGCCAGCAGTGAGCCCCAAAGCCACGAGCAGTACTTC. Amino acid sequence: CASSEPQSHEQYF.

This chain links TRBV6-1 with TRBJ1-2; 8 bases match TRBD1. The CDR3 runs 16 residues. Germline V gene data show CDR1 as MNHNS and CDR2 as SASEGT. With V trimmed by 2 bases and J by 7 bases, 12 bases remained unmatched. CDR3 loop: CASSEQGAEWTTGYTF. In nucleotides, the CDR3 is TGTGCCAGCAGTGAACAGGGGGCGGAGTGGACTACTGGCTACACCTTC.

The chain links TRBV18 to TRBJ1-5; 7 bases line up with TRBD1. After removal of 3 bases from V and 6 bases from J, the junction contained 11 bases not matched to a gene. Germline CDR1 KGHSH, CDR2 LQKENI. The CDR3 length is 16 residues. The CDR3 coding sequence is TGTGCCAGCTCACCCGACAGGACAGGCGGTGGTCAGCCCCAGCATTTT. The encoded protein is CASSPDRTGGGQPQHF.

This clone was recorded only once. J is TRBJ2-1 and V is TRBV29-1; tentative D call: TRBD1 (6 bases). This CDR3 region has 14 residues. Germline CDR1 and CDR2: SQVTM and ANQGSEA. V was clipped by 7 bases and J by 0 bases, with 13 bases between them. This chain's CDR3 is CSASTGSSYNEQFF. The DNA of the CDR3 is TGCAGCGCCTCGACAGGCAGCTCCTACAATGAGCAGTTCTTC.

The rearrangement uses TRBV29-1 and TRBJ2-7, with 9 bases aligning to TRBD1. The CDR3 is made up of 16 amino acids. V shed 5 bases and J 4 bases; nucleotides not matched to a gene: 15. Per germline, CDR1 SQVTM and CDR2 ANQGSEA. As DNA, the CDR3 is TGCAGCGTTTCCCACAGGGGGCAGGGAGTTTCGTACGAGCAGTACTTC. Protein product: CSVSHRGQGVSYEQYF.

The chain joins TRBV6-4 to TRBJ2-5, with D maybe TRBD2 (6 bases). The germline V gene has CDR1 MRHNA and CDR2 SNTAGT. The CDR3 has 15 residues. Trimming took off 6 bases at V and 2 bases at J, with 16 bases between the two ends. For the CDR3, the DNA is TGTGCCAGCAGGAGGGCCCCCCGGGGGCAAGAGACCCAGTACTTC. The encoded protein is CASRRAPRGQETQYF.

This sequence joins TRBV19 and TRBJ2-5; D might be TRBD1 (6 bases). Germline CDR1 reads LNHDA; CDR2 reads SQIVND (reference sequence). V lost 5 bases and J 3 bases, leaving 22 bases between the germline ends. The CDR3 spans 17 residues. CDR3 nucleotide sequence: TGTGCCAGTAGTCCCCGACAGGCTAGCTGGAATGAAGAGACCCAGTACTTC. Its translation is CASSPRQASWNEETQYF.

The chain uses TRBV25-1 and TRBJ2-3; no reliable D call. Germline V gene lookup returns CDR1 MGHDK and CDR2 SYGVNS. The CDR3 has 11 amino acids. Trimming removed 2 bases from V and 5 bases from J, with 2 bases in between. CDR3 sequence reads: CASSEVDTQYF. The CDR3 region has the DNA TGTGCCAGCAGTGAAGTAGATACGCAGTATTTT.

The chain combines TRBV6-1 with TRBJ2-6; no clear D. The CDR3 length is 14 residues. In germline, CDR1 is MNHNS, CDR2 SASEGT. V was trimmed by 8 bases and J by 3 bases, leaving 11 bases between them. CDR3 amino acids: CASLLLIGANVLTF. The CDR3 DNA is TGTGCCAGCCTCCTGTTGATTGGGGCCAACGTCCTGACTTTC.

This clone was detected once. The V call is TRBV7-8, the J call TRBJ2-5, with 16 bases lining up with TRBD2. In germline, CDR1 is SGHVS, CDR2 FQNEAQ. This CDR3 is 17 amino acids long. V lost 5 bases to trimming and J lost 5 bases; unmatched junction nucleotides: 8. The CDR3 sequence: CASSEGTSGRAPETQYF. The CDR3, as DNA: TGTGCCAGCAGCGAGGGGACTAGCGGGAGGGCCCCGGAGACCCAGTACTTC. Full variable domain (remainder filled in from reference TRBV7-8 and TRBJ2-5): GAGVSQSPRYKVAKRGQDVALRCDPISGHVSLFWYQQALGQGPEFLTYFQNEAQLDKSGLPSDRFFAERPEGSVSTLKIQRTQQEDSAVYLCASSEGTSGRAPETQYFGPGTRLLVL.

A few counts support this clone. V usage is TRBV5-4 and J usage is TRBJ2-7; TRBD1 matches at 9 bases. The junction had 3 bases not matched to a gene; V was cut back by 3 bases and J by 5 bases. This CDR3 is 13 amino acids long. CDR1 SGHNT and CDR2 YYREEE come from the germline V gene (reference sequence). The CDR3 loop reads CASSSGQGNEQYF. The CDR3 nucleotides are TGTGCCAGCAGCTCGGGACAGGGTAACGAGCAGTACTTC.